The T cell receptor (beta chain) under discussion was sequenced for a study of T cell responses to AZD1222 COVID-19 vaccine. The CDR3 is made up of 14 amino acids. Germline CDR1 is GTSNPN and CDR2 is SVGIG (reference sequence). The V gene end was trimmed by 0 bases and the J gene end by 9 bases; junction bases not matched to a gene: 6. Libraries were prepared by immunoSEQ multiplex PCR; TCRdb keeps only in-frame clonotypes and omits some of them. The data show roughly 89,000 clones, 88% seen once. As for this clone: What it recognizes is unknown.

Findings of the study overall: Recipients of two AZD1222 doses showed rising Spike-specific TCR breadth and depth. Only five to seven individuals given AZD1222 were seropositive at baseline. The donors showed a predominance of white British ancestry and of females, with possible underestimation of clonal diversity. After the peak T cell response, and only then, were repertoires sampled.

Material: peripheral blood, obtained on day 0 of MenACWY control vaccination. This TCR derives from an adult in good health. The J gene is TRBJ1-5, the V gene TRBV30, with 9 nucleotides matching TRBD1. The CDR3 sequence: CAWSVGDREVPQHF. The CDR3, as DNA: TGTGCCTGGAGTGTAGGGGACAGGGAAGTGCCCCAGCATTTT.